These 23 T cell receptor beta chains share one sample of origin, sequenced in a study of quantifying T cell responses using KT2 cells. Study context: RNA was reverse transcribed with TCR alpha and beta constant-region primers.

A single-stranded UMI oligo with SP2 sequence was ligated to cDNA 3' ends. First-round PCR used roughly 4 cycles and beta primers RC1.1 and RC1.2 covering TRBC1 and TRBC2. TCRdb passed the UMI-ligation and nested PCR reads through MiXCR, listing each CDR3 protein once. The repertoire has about 33,000 distinct CDR3 sequences, about a tenth of them found once; the top ten carry roughly 9%. Material for sequencing was PBMCs spiked with cells of the T cell clone KT2. These receptor sequences come from a human donor.

The chain carries TRBV7-9 and TRBJ2-3; a weak D match, TRBD2 (7 bases). Germline-derived CDR1 and CDR2 are SEHNR and FQNEAQ (reference sequence). This CDR3 is 17 amino acids long. Trimming pared 1 base from V and 1 base from J, leaving 15 bases between. This CDR3 reads CASSLVYRGAGTDTQYF. The CDR3 DNA reads as TGTGCCAGCAGCTTAGTATACCGGGGGGCCGGCACAGATACGCAGTATTTT.

The sample holds a few counts of this clonotype. The chain joins TRBV7-9 to TRBJ2-3, with D possibly TRBD2 on 6 matching bases. There are 15 residues in the CDR3. In germline, CDR1 is SEHNR, CDR2 FQNEAQ (reference sequence). Trimming took off 5 bases at V and 4 bases at J, with 16 bases between the two ends. The CDR3 sequence: CASSQGRGGSDTQYF. DNA for the CDR3: TGTGCCAGCAGCCAAGGTCGGGGAGGCTCAGATACGCAGTATTTT.

This clonotype was observed many times. V usage is TRBV20-1 and J usage is TRBJ1-1, with D tentatively TRBD1 (6 bases). Between the trimmed V and J ends, which lost 6 bases and 6 bases, there was a span of 23 bases. CDR3 length: 15 amino acids. CDR1 and CDR2 (germline): DFQATT, SNEGSKA (reference sequence). The CDR3 here is CSAGGHANLIAEAFF. Written as DNA, the CDR3 is TGCAGTGCCGGGGGGCATGCTAATCTTATCGCTGAAGCTTTCTTT.

The chain joins TRBV7-9 to TRBJ1-3; 7 nucleotides agree with TRBD1. With V trimmed by 3 bases and J by 0 bases, 8 bases remained unmatched. There are 17 residues in the CDR3. CDR1 SEHNR and CDR2 FQNEAQ come from the germline V gene (reference sequence). The CDR3 protein is CASSFGGQAVSGNTIYF. The CDR3 DNA follows: TGTGCCAGCAGCTTCGGAGGACAGGCAGTCTCTGGAAACACCATATATTTT.

This clonotype was detected a few times. The genes are TRBV6-9 and TRBJ2-1; D remains ambiguous. V shed 6 bases and J shed 4 bases, with 16 bases lying between them. The CDR3 is 15 residues long. CDR1 is MNHGY, CDR2 SVAAGI, per germline. CDR3 sequence reads: CASSPDGRRYNEQFF. CDR3 nucleotide sequence: TGTGCCAGCAGCCCAGATGGCAGGCGGTACAATGAGCAGTTCTTC.

In this sample, this clonotype turned up a few times. The rearrangement joins TRBV11-2 to TRBJ1-1; D is ambiguous. The V gene's germline CDR1 is SGHAT and CDR2 FQNNGV. The V and J ends lost 1 base and 1 base respectively, with 7 bases between them. This CDR3 region has 14 residues. The CDR3 nucleotides are TGTGCCAGCAGCTTAGTAGGGTGGAACACTGAAGCTTTCTTT. Amino acids: CASSLVGWNTEAFF. Supplemented by reference TRBV11-2 and TRBJ1-1, the full variable domain reads EAGVAQSPRYKIIEKRQSVAFWCNPISGHATLYWYQQILGQGPKLLIQFQNNGVVDDSQLPKDRFSAERLKGVDSTLKIQPAKLEDSAVYLCASSLVGWNTEAFFGQGTRLTVV.

This clonotype has a count of ten or more. The V call is TRBV5-6, the J call TRBJ1-1, with TRBD1 as a possible D gene (5 bases). Deletions cut 4 bases from V and 2 bases from J, with 9 bases between. The CDR3 has 13 amino acids. CDR1 is SGHDT, CDR2 YYEEEE, per germline. The CDR3 sequence is CASSGDSNTEAFF. The CDR3 DNA is TGTGCCAGCAGCGGAGACAGCAACACTGAAGCTTTCTTT.

At least ten counts were recorded for this clonotype. The rearrangement links TRBV4-1 to TRBJ1-5; 7 nucleotides align to TRBD1. V trimming: 2 bases; J trimming: 6 bases; junction bases outside the gene matches: 10. The CDR3 consists of 16 residues. CDR1 MGHRA and CDR2 YSYEKL come from the germline V gene. CDR3 protein: CASSQSLTGAGQPQHF. CDR3 coding DNA: TGCGCCAGCAGCCAATCTCTCACAGGGGCAGGTCAGCCCCAGCATTTT.

This clonotype was seen only a few times. The CDR3 DNA is TGTGCCAGCAGCCAAGTATGGGGGGGCTCGACTGAAATCAATGAGCAGTTCTTC. It codes for CASSQVWGGSTEINEQFF. The chain links TRBV3-1 to TRBJ2-1; D perhaps matches TRBD2 (7 bases). The CDR3 runs to 18 residues. Trimming removed 1 base at V and 6 bases at J, with 22 bases between. Germline-derived CDR1 and CDR2 are LGHDT and YNNKEL (reference sequence).

This clonotype was recorded at least ten times. The chain has TRBV11-2 and TRBJ2-5; weak D call: TRBD1 (6 bases). The CDR3 is 16 residues long. CDR1 SGHAT and CDR2 FQNNGV come from the germline V gene. V was trimmed by 5 bases and J by 0 bases, leaving 16 bases between them. The CDR3 DNA reads as TGTGCCAGCAGCAATGTGGGGGCTCCCTACCAAGAGACCCAGTACTTC. Its protein is CASSNVGAPYQETQYF.

This clonotype has ten or more counts. The chain joins TRBV7-2 to TRBJ1-2; no definite D call. V lost 1 base, J lost 3 bases, and 12 bases lay in between. This CDR3 is 15 amino acids long. Per the germline V gene, CDR1 is SGHTA and CDR2 is FQGNSA. Here the CDR3 DNA reads TGTGCCAGCAGCTTAGGAGGGAACCGAGACTATGGCTACACCTTC. Translation: CASSLGGNRDYGYTF.

Ten or more counts support this clonotype. The rearrangement uses TRBV12-3 or TRBV12-4 and TRBJ2-3, with D unclear. There are 11 residues in the CDR3. V gave up 3 bases and J gave up 6 bases, with 4 bases separating them. Here the CDR3 DNA reads TGTGCCAGCAGTTTCCCCGATACGCAGTATTTT. Its protein is CASSFPDTQYF.

This clonotype was seen ten or more times. V usage is TRBV29-1 and J usage is TRBJ2-5; D uncertain. Trimming pared 4 bases from V and 5 bases from J, leaving 14 bases between. Per the germline V gene, CDR1 is SQVTM and CDR2 is ANQGSEA. The CDR3 spans 13 residues. CDR3 DNA: TGCAGCGTTGTGGGCCGAGGTTCGGAGACCCAGTACTTC. Protein sequence: CSVVGRGSETQYF.

This clonotype was seen a handful of times. This likely comes from a read error, as the CDR3 has no conserved phenylalanine or tryptophan at its end. No DNA is shown, since the ends of the CDR3 on it are uncertain; the CDR3 is the one TCRdb lists. V is TRBV6-6 and J is TRBJ1-1; the D segment call TRBD1 is taken from the table without a DNA check. Germline V CDR1 and CDR2: MNHNY, SVGAGI (reference sequence). The CDR3 is made up of 12 amino acids, end residues included. CDR3 protein: CASSYSDGGALT.

This clonotype showed up just a few times. The chain couples TRBV2 to TRBJ2-3, with TRBD2 identical over 8 bases. V shed 7 bases and J 2 bases; nucleotides not matched to a gene: 8. Germline CDR1 and CDR2: SNHLY and FYNNEI. The CDR3 is 15 residues long. The CDR3 DNA is TGTGCCAGCATTCGGGGGGGCTTTTCCACAGATACGCAGTATTTT. It translates to CASIRGGFSTDTQYF.

The chain links TRBV20-1 to TRBJ2-3; D call uncertain. CDR1 and CDR2 (germline): DFQATT, SNEGSKA (reference sequence). CDR3 size: 16 residues. Trimming stripped 0 bases from V and 0 bases from J, with 13 bases between. The CDR3 reads CSARDLGLASTDTQYF. The CDR3 bases are TGCAGTGCTAGAGATTTAGGGCTGGCTAGCACAGATACGCAGTATTTT.

The table lists this clonotype with a count of one. This sequence joins TRBV20-1 and TRBJ1-1; D is perhaps TRBD1 (5 bases). V shed 1 base and J shed 5 bases, with 14 bases lying between them. Germline V lookup: CDR1 DFQATT, CDR2 SNEGSKA (reference sequence). The CDR3 is made up of 14 amino acids. The CDR3 DNA follows: TGCAGTGCTAGAGTCTCGGGGGAGGGAACTGAAGCTTTCTTT. Protein: CSARVSGEGTEAFF.

This clonotype was detected a few times. The J gene is TRBJ2-7, the V gene TRBV25-1, with TRBD2 matching 11 bases. There are 13 residues in the CDR3. V lost 7 bases, J lost 4 bases, and 3 bases stayed unmatched. Germline CDR1 MGHDK, CDR2 SYGVNS. The CDR3 protein is CASTLAGGYEQYF. The CDR3 nucleotides read TGTGCCAGCACCCTAGCGGGAGGTTACGAGCAGTACTTC.

The chain couples TRBV20-1 to TRBJ1-2, with D maybe TRBD1 (6 bases). Germline CDR1 is DFQATT and CDR2 is SNEGSKA (reference sequence). The CDR3 runs 15 residues. V lost 4 bases to trimming and J lost 4 bases, with 19 bases between them. DNA for the CDR3: TGCAGTGCTACGGAAACAGGGAATTTAGGCTATGGCTACACCTTC. Its translation is CSATETGNLGYGYTF.

The CDR3 spells CASSLTSMETQYF. The CDR3 DNA is TGCGCCAGCAGCCTAACTAGCATGGAGACCCAGTACTTC. The V call is TRBV5-1, the J call TRBJ2-5; D possibly corresponds to TRBD2 (6 bases). The germline gives CDR1 SGHRS, CDR2 YFSETQ. CDR3 length: 13 amino acids. Trimming took off 4 bases at V and 5 bases at J, with 12 bases between the two ends.

This clonotype appeared a few times. V usage is TRBV24-1 and J usage is TRBJ2-6, with D perhaps TRBD1 (6 bases). This CDR3 region has 15 residues. Trimming stripped 4 bases from V and 2 bases from J, with 8 bases between. Germline CDR1 reads KGHDR; CDR2 reads SFDVKD. The CDR3 DNA reads as TGTGCCACCAGTGAAACAGGGACTGGGGCCAACGTCCTGACTTTC. It encodes CATSETGTGANVLTF.

This clonotype was found a few times. This chain uses TRBV7-9 with TRBJ1-5; no clear D. The CDR3 totals 12 residues. The V end lost 1 base, the J end lost 6 bases, and 4 bases lay between the germline ends. CDR1 is SEHNR and CDR2 is FQNEAQ in the germline V gene (reference sequence). CDR3 in DNA: TGTGCCAGCAGCTTAGGCTCTCAGCCCCAGCATTTT. Its protein is CASSLGSQPQHF.

This clonotype showed up many times. The CDR3 sequence is CASSFQIGDTGELFF. The CDR3 DNA reads as TGTGCCAGCAGTTTTCAAATCGGGGACACCGGGGAGCTGTTTTTT. The chain joins TRBV6-5 to TRBJ2-2; D may be TRBD2 (5 bases). The CDR3 is 15 amino acids. CDR1 is MNHEY and CDR2 is SVGAGI in the germline V gene. Trimming removed 4 bases at V and 3 bases at J, with 12 bases between.